The rows below give T cell receptor beta chains drawn from one sample of a study of Ad26.COV2.S vaccination and SARS-CoV-2 variants. Sequenced by immunoSEQ multiplex PCR; TCRdb stores in-frame clones only, minus some. The sample contains about 680,000 clones, around 89% of which appear only once. The sequencing used peripheral blood, collected in a trial of Ad26.COV2.S vaccine versus placebo. These receptors all come from a person between 18 and 65 years old who received the Ad26.COV2.S COVID-19 vaccine or a placebo. Each CDR3 is given with its conserved first and last residue. D genes are given only for firm matches. Size is stated for part of the rows, as once, few or many counts, or as a class when the clone is expanded.

>TRBJ1-2|TRBV2|-|TRBD1
CASVGQVPYGYTF
TGTGCCAGCGTAGGACAGGTTCCATATGGCTACACCTTC
>TRBJ1-3|TRBV6-5|once|-
CASRGNTIYF
TGTGCCAGCAGGGGAAACACCATATATTTT
>TRBJ1-5|TRBV27|-|-
CASSLTAQGYQPQHF
TGTGCCAGCAGTCTCACCGCCCAGGGCTATCAGCCCCAGCATTTT
>TRBJ2-1|TRBV30|-|-
CAWSKENLYNEQFF
TGTGCCTGGAGTAAGGAAAATCTGTACAATGAGCAGTTCTTC
>TRBJ2-3|TRBV24-1|-|-
CATRDSGDTQYF
TGTGCCACCAGAGACTCCGGGGATACGCAGTATTTT
>TRBJ2-7|TRBV29-1|once|-
CSVGDTESYEQYF
TGCAGCGTTGGGGACACGGAATCCTACGAGCAGTACTTC
>TRBJ1-1|TRBV14|-|-
CASSHKSERTLTEAFF
TGTGCCAGCAGCCACAAGAGCGAACGGACTCTCACTGAAGCTTTCTTT
>TRBJ1-2|TRBV29-1|-|-
CSVFTDLGRGYTF
TGCAGCGTCTTTACAGACCTGGGCCGTGGCTACACCTTC
>TRBJ1-1|TRBV9|few|-
CASSVVELGGSTEAFF
TGTGCCAGCAGCGTAGTGGAGTTAGGGGGTAGCACTGAAGCTTTCTTT
>TRBJ2-1|TRBV5-4|-|-
CASSQVLRARWGNEQFF
TGTGCCAGCAGCCAGGTTTTAAGGGCACGGTGGGGCAATGAGCAGTTCTTC
>TRBJ1-5|TRBV4-1|-|-
CASSQSEGIRQPQHF
TGCGCCAGCAGCCAATCGGAGGGGATCCGACAGCCCCAGCATTTT
>TRBJ2-3|TRBV19|-|-
CASSMGGGDTQYF
TGTGCCAGTAGTATGGGCGGAGGCGATACGCAGTATTTT
>TRBJ2-6|TRBV6-2/TRBV6-3|few|-
CASSNGQLSGANVLTF
TGTGCCAGCAGTAATGGACAGCTCTCTGGGGCCAACGTCCTGACTTTC
>TRBJ2-2|TRBV6-4|few|-
CASSEETGGAGELFF
TGTGCCAGCAGTGAAGAGACAGGAGGGGCCGGGGAGCTGTTTTTT
>TRBJ2-2|TRBV7-3|-|-
CASSLNRNTGELFF
TGTGCCAGCAGCTTAAACAGGAACACCGGGGAGCTGTTTTTT
>TRBJ2-5|TRBV19|-|-
CASSIGEANQETQYF
TGTGCCAGTAGTATTGGTGAGGCTAACCAAGAGACCCAGTACTTC
>TRBJ1-1|TRBV20-1|-|TRBD1
CSASKGGEAFF
TGCAGTGCTAGCAAAGGGGGCGAAGCTTTCTTT
>TRBJ2-1|TRBV30|-|-
CAHSGQSYNEQFF
TGTGCCCACTCCGGGCAGTCCTACAATGAGCAGTTCTTC
>TRBJ2-2|TRBV18|-|TRBD2
CASSPLRLAGGFTGELFF
TGTGCCAGCTCACCGCTGCGACTAGCGGGAGGTTTCACCGGGGAGCTGTTTTTT
>TRBJ2-1|TRBV6-6|-|-
CASSYSGWDHEQFF
TGTGCCAGCAGTTACAGCGGGTGGGACCATGAGCAGTTCTTC
>TRBJ2-5|TRBV9|-|-
CASSSRVSETQYF
TGTGCCAGCAGCAGCAGGGTTTCGGAGACCCAGTACTTC
>TRBJ1-1|TRBV6-1|-|-
CASSEMKGDAFF
TGTGCCAGCAGTGAAATGAAGGGTGACGCTTTCTTT
>TRBJ2-5|TRBV29-1|-|TRBD1
CSVSSGQGGSAQQETQYF
TGCAGCGTGTCGTCGGGACAGGGGGGATCAGCGCAACAAGAGACCCAGTACTTC
>TRBJ2-1|TRBV3-1/TRBV3-2|-|TRBD2
CASSRTRRNQDEQFF
TGTGCCAGCAGCCGGACTAGACGAAATCAAGATGAGCAGTTCTTC